A single sample gave rise to the 29 T cell receptor beta chains below, sequenced in a study of T cell responses to AZD1222 COVID-19 vaccine. Data came from immunoSEQ multiplex PCR; TCRdb stores just in-frame clones and leaves some out. Of some 120,000 clones in the sample, about 88% were seen once. This sample comprised peripheral blood, obtained on day 0 of AZD1222 vaccination. These receptors all stem from an adult in good health.

This chain joins TRBV3-1 (or the pseudogene TRBV3-2) and TRBJ2-2; D could derive from TRBD1 or TRBD2 (5 bases each). The ends were cut back, 3 bases at V and 2 bases at J, with 13 bases in the middle. Germline V lookup: CDR1 LGHDT, CDR2 YNNKEL (reference sequence). The CDR3 sequence is 16 residues long. The CDR3 region is CASSHTAGDNTGELFF. The DNA for the CDR3 is TGTGCCAGCAGCCATACGGCCGGGGACAACACCGGGGAGCTGTTTTTT.

The rearrangement uses TRBV4-2 and TRBJ1-5, with D possibly matching TRBD1 (6 bases). The CDR3 has 16 residues. Trimming took off 0 bases at V and 3 bases at J, with 12 bases between the two ends. Germline values: CDR1 LGHNA, CDR2 YNFKEQ. The CDR3 reads CASSQDQGRPNQPQHF. The CDR3 DNA reads as TGTGCCAGCAGCCAAGACCAGGGGAGGCCCAATCAGCCCCAGCATTTT.

The CDR3 loop is CASSLVGQGNQPQHF. As DNA, the CDR3 is TGTGCCAGCAGCTTAGTGGGACAGGGGAATCAGCCCCAGCATTTT. The V and J genes are TRBV7-2 and TRBJ1-5, with 10 bases matching TRBD1. The V gene end was trimmed by 1 base and the J gene end by 4 bases; junction bases not matched to a gene: 1. The CDR3 is made up of 15 amino acids. The germline V gene encodes CDR1 SGHTA and CDR2 FQGNSA.

This clone was counted once. The chain couples TRBV6-1 to TRBJ1-3; D is uncertain. The germline gives CDR1 MNHNS, CDR2 SASEGT. Deletions cut 4 bases from V and 4 bases from J, with 17 bases between. This CDR3 has 16 amino acids. CDR3 nucleotide sequence: TGTGCCAGCAGTGCCCCAATAGGGCTAGGAGGAAACACCATATATTTT. Amino acid sequence: CASSAPIGLGGNTIYF.

The chain has TRBV19 and TRBJ2-5, with TRBD2 matching over 16 bases. The ends lost 5 bases at V and 5 bases at J; junction bases unmatched: 2. CDR3 length: 15 amino acids. Per the germline V gene, CDR1 is LNHDA and CDR2 is SQIVND (reference sequence). CDR3 protein: CASSSGLAGGETQYF. The CDR3 DNA reads as TGTGCCAGTAGTTCGGGACTAGCGGGAGGGGAGACCCAGTACTTC. Together with reference TRBV19 and TRBJ2-5, the CDR3 gives the full variable domain: DGGITQSPKYLFRKEGQNVTLSCEQNLNHDAMYWYRQDPGQGLRLIYYSQIVNDFQKGDIAEGYSVSREKKESFPLTVTSAQKNPTAFYLCASSSGLAGGETQYFGPGTRLLVL.

Comment on this clone: The sample holds other DNA sequences that translate to the same CDR3. The chain carries TRBV5-6 and TRBJ1-2, with a tentative D call TRBD1 (6 bases). The V end was cut by 0 bases, the J end by 3 bases, with 6 bases between. The CDR3 spans 13 residues. From germline, CDR1 is SGHDT and CDR2 YYEEEE. The CDR3 bases are TGTGCCAGCAGCTTGGACAGGGACTATGGCTACACCTTC. This sequence encodes CASSLDRDYGYTF. Using reference TRBV5-6 and TRBJ1-2 for the parts outside the CDR3, the full variable domain is DAGVTQSPTHLIKTRGQQVTLRCSPKSGHDTVSWYQQALGQGPQFIFQYYEEEERQRGNFPDRFSGHQFPNYSSELNVNALLLGDSALYLCASSLDRDYGYTFGSGTRLTVV.

The gene calls are TRBV7-9 and TRBJ2-1, with D unclear. V was cut by 5 bases and J by 5 bases, with 13 bases left in between. The CDR3 sequence is 14 residues long. The V gene's germline CDR1 is SEHNR and CDR2 FQNEAQ (reference sequence). Here the CDR3 reads CASSAMGKDNEQFF. CDR3 bases: TGTGCCAGCAGCGCCATGGGGAAGGACAATGAGCAGTTCTTC.

In nucleotides, the CDR3 is TGTGCCAGCAGTTTCGCTAATAGCAATCAGCCCCAGCATTTT. This translates into CASSFANSNQPQHF. V usage is TRBV27 and J usage is TRBJ1-5; D is ambiguous. CDR3 length: 14 amino acids. Germline CDR1 is MNHEY and CDR2 is SMNVEV (reference sequence). Trimming took 3 bases from V and 0 from J, leaving 6 bases between them.

This clone was seen a single time. The chain carries TRBV28 and TRBJ1-5; 9 positions match TRBD1. CDR3 length: 14 amino acids. The germline V gene encodes CDR1 MDHEN and CDR2 SYDVKM. Trimming cost V 6 bases and J 8 bases; bases outside gene matches: 8. CDR3 residues: CASRITGGFEPQHF. DNA for the CDR3: TGTGCCAGCAGAATTACAGGGGGCTTTGAGCCCCAGCATTTT.

The V call is TRBV3-1 (or the pseudogene TRBV3-2), the J call TRBJ2-1, with 11 positions matching TRBD1. After removal of 4 bases from V and 7 bases from J, the junction contained 3 bases not matched to a gene. Looked up from germline, CDR1 is LGHDT and CDR2 is YNNKEL (reference sequence). The CDR3 totals 14 residues. This CDR3 reads CASSLGTGGNEQFF. The DNA of the CDR3 is TGTGCCAGCAGCCTGGGGACAGGGGGGAATGAGCAGTTCTTC.

The chain joins TRBV11-2 to TRBJ2-3; 9 nucleotides line up with TRBD1. The CDR3 extends over 15 amino acids. Germline CDR1 and CDR2: SGHAT and FQNNGV. J was trimmed by 6 bases and V by 3 bases; bases with no gene match: 7. CDR3 amino acids: CASSFGDRVGDTQYF. The CDR3 DNA sequence: TGTGCCAGCAGCTTTGGGGACAGGGTTGGGGATACGCAGTATTTT.

J is TRBJ2-5 and V is TRBV24-1; D call uncertain. Deletions cut 5 bases from V and 0 bases from J, with 3 bases between. CDR1 is KGHDR, CDR2 SFDVKD, per germline. The CDR3 spans 12 residues. The CDR3 here is CATSGDQETQYF. The CDR3 DNA follows: TGTGCCACCAGTGGAGACCAAGAGACCCAGTACTTC.

As for this clone: Distinct nucleotide sequences in the sample also encode this CDR3. The chain recombines TRBV28 with TRBJ1-1; D uncertain. V was clipped by 3 bases and J by 1 base, with 6 bases between them. There are 13 residues in the CDR3. Per germline, CDR1 MDHEN and CDR2 SYDVKM. CDR3: CASSFPENTEAFF. Written as DNA, the CDR3 is TGTGCCAGCAGTTTCCCCGAGAACACTGAAGCTTTCTTT.

CDR3 nucleotides: TGCGCCAGCAACCCGGGGGGTGAGGCTGCTTTCTTT. Amino acid sequence: CASNPGGEAAFF. The V and J genes are TRBV10-2 and TRBJ1-1; D perhaps matches TRBD1 (5 bases). The V gene lost 7 bases and the J gene lost 11 bases, with 17 bases spanning the gap. From germline, CDR1 is WSHSY and CDR2 SAAADI. The CDR3 contains 12 residues.

The J gene is TRBJ2-3, the V gene TRBV19; no reliable D call. Trimming removed 1 base at V and 1 base at J, with 6 bases between. CDR1 is LNHDA, CDR2 SQIVND, per germline (reference sequence). This CDR3 is 14 amino acids long. For the CDR3, the DNA is TGTGCCAGTAGTATAGCGCCCGGCACAGATACGCAGTATTTT. Its translation is CASSIAPGTDTQYF.

The chain employs TRBV5-1 and TRBJ1-2; D unclear. The CDR3 length is 15 residues. Trimming pared 5 bases from V and 6 bases from J, leaving 20 bases between. Germline V lookup: CDR1 SGHRS, CDR2 YFSETQ. In DNA, the CDR3 is TGCGCCAGCAGTCCGAAGGTGGAGGGTTGGGATGGCTACACCTTC. The encoded protein is CASSPKVEGWDGYTF.

The rearrangement links TRBV30 to TRBJ2-5, with D possibly being TRBD2 (6 bases). The ends were cut back, 3 bases at V and 2 bases at J, with 16 bases in the middle. This CDR3 region has 15 residues. Germline V gene sequence: CDR1 GTSNPN, CDR2 SVGIG (reference sequence). As DNA, the CDR3 is TGTGCCTGGAGAAGGACAAGGAGGGAACAAGAGACCCAGTACTTC. It translates to CAWRRTRREQETQYF.

The rearrangement links TRBV18 to TRBJ2-3, with D hard to call. This CDR3 spans 12 amino acids. Germline loops: CDR1 KGHSH, CDR2 LQKENI. Trimming cost V 6 bases and J 6 bases, with 10 bases left between them. For the CDR3, the DNA is TGTGCCAGCTCCCAGGAGTGCGATACGCAGTATTTT. Encoded protein: CASSQECDTQYF.

J is TRBJ1-2 and V is TRBV15, with 7 bases aligning to TRBD1. CDR1 is LNHNV and CDR2 is YYDKDF in the germline V gene (reference sequence). The junction had 9 bases not matched to a gene; V was cut back by 0 bases and J by 11 bases. This CDR3 has 14 residues. CDR3 residues: CATSREGGGRGYTF. The DNA of the CDR3 is TGTGCCACCAGCAGAGAGGGAGGAGGCAGGGGGTACACCTTC.

The chain uses TRBV5-1 and TRBJ1-2; D gene unclear. The CDR3 runs to 12 residues. Trimming cost V 2 bases and J 8 bases, with 10 bases left between them. Germline CDR1 SGHRS, CDR2 YFSETQ. Written as DNA, the CDR3 is TGCGCCAGCAGCTTTTCCGGCTGGGGCTACACCTTC. As protein: CASSFSGWGYTF.

The chain carries TRBV5-4 and TRBJ2-1; unclear D gene. The length of the CDR3 is 14 residues. Trimming took off 2 bases at V and 6 bases at J, with 12 bases between the two ends. Germline CDR1 and CDR2: SGHNT and YYREEE (reference sequence). This chain's CDR3 is CASSLSTLSNEQFF. CDR3 sequence (DNA): TGTGCCAGCAGCTTATCAACTCTATCCAATGAGCAGTTCTTC. The entire variable domain, with the rest obtained from reference TRBV5-4 and TRBJ2-1, is as follows: ETGVTQSPTHLIKTRGQQVTLRCSSQSGHNTVSWYQQALGQGPQFIFQYYREEENGRGNFPPRFSGLQFPNYSSELNVNALELDDSALYLCASSLSTLSNEQFFGPGTRLTVL.

The V gene is TRBV6-4, the J gene TRBJ1-2; no firm D call. V lost 0 bases and J lost 7, with 15 bases in between. Germline V gene lookup returns CDR1 MRHNA and CDR2 SNTAGT. The CDR3 runs 15 residues. The CDR3 DNA reads TGTGCCAGCAGTGACTCCTCTTCGGAGGCGGGTGGCTACACCTTC. Protein sequence: CASSDSSSEAGGYTF.

The genes are TRBV6-5 and TRBJ2-7; weak D call: TRBD2 (5 bases). V lost 0 bases and J lost 7, with 10 bases in between. Germline assignment: CDR1 MNHEY and CDR2 SVGAGI. CDR3 length: 13 residues. The CDR3 DNA reads TGTGCCAGCAGTTACTCGAGGGCCAGGGAGCAGTACTTC. Translated, it gives CASSYSRAREQYF.

The chain employs TRBV2 and TRBJ2-7, with D perhaps TRBD2 (6 bases). The CDR3 length is 11 residues. Trimming cost V 4 bases and J 6 bases, with 7 bases left between them. Germline values: CDR1 SNHLY, CDR2 FYNNEI. The CDR3 is CASSVGGEQYF. In DNA form, the CDR3 reads TGTGCCAGCAGTGTCGGGGGCGAGCAGTACTTC. The full variable domain, with the rest looked up from reference TRBV2 and TRBJ2-7, is EPEVTQTPSHQVTQMGQEVILRCVPISNHLYFYWYRQILGQKVEFLVSFYNNEISEKSEIFDDQFSVERPDGSNFTLKIRSTKLEDSAMYFCASSVGGEQYFGPGTRLTVT.

V and J are TRBV7-9 and TRBJ1-2; D remains unclear. The CDR3 is made up of 13 amino acids. The V and J ends lost 3 bases and 4 bases respectively, with 9 bases between them. CDR1 is SEHNR, CDR2 FQNEAQ, per germline (reference sequence). The CDR3 coding sequence is TGTGCCAGCAGCTTCGACACTATCTATGGCTACACCTTC. Translated, it gives CASSFDTIYGYTF.

Details on this clone: Other DNA sequences in this specimen translate into the identical CDR3. The V call is TRBV19, the J call TRBJ1-5, with D maybe TRBD1 (6 bases). Per the germline V gene, CDR1 is LNHDA and CDR2 is SQIVND (reference sequence). V shed 3 bases and J shed 4 bases, with 10 bases lying between them. The CDR3 has 14 residues. Written as DNA, the CDR3 is TGTGCCAGTAGTATTCGGGACATAAATCAGCCCCAGCATTTT. It codes for CASSIRDINQPQHF. The full variable domain, with the rest looked up from reference TRBV19 and TRBJ1-5, is DGGITQSPKYLFRKEGQNVTLSCEQNLNHDAMYWYRQDPGQGLRLIYYSQIVNDFQKGDIAEGYSVSREKKESFPLTVTSAQKNPTAFYLCASSIRDINQPQHFGDGTRLSIL.

This rearrangement joins TRBV7-9 to TRBJ1-2; no definite D call. Germline-derived CDR1 and CDR2 are SEHNR and FQNEAQ (reference sequence). The V and J ends lost 1 base and 8 bases respectively, with 11 bases between them. The length of the CDR3 is 13 residues. CDR3 region: CASSLGRERGYTF. The CDR3 bases are TGTGCCAGCAGCTTAGGACGGGAGCGGGGCTACACCTTC. Variable domain in full (rest from reference TRBV7-9 and TRBJ1-2): DTGVSQNPRHKITKRGQNVTFRCDPISEHNRLYWYRQTLGQGPEFLTYFQNEAQLEKSRLLSDRFSAERPKGSFSTLEIQRTEQGDSAMYLCASSLGRERGYTFGSGTRLTVV.

V is TRBV5-4 and J is TRBJ1-4; a possible D gene is TRBD1 (5 bases). The CDR3 covers 14 residues. CDR1 and CDR2 (germline): SGHNT, YYREEE (reference sequence). The ends were cut back, 3 bases at V and 6 bases at J, with 12 bases in the middle. The CDR3 bases are TGTGCCAGCAGCTGGTCAGGGAAGGATGAAAAACTGTTTTTT. Amino acids: CASSWSGKDEKLFF.

The rearrangement uses TRBV19 and TRBJ2-7; 8 bases are a match to TRBD1. The length of the CDR3 is 20 residues. Germline V gives CDR1 LNHDA, CDR2 SQIVND (reference sequence). V dropped 5 bases and J dropped 1; count of bases not matched to a gene: 22. This CDR3 is CASSLRGRVYEGEFSYEQYF. The CDR3 DNA follows: TGTGCCAGTAGTCTCAGGGGGCGCGTATATGAGGGTGAGTTTTCCTACGAGCAGTACTTC.